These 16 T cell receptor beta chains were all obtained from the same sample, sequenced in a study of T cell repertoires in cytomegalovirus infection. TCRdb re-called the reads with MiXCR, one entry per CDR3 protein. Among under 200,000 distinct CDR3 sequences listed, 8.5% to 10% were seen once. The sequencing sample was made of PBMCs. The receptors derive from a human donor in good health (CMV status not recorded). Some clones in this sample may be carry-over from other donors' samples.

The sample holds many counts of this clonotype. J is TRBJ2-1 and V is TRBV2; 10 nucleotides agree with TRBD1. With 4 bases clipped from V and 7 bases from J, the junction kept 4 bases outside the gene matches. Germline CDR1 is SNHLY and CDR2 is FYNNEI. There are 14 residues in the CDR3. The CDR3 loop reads CASSGQGAQNEQFF. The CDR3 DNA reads TGTGCCAGCAGTGGACAGGGGGCGCAGAATGAGCAGTTCTTC.

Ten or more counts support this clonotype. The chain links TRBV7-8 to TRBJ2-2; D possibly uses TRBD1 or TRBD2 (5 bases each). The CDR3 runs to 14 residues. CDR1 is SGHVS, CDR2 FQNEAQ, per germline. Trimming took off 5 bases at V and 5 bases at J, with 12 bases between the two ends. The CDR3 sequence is CASSPGTGTGELFF. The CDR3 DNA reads TGTGCCAGCAGCCCAGGGACCGGGACCGGGGAGCTGTTTTTT.

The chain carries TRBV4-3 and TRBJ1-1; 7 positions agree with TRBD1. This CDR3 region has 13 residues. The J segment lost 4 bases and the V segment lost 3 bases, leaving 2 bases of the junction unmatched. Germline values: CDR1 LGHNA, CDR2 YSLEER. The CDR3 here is CASSQTGTTEAFF. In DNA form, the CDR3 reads TGCGCCAGCAGCCAGACAGGGACCACTGAAGCTTTCTTT.

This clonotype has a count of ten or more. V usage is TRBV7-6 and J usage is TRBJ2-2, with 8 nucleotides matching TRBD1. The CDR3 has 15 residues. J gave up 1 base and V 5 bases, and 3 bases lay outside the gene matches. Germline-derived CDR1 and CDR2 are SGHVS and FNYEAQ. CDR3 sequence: CASSLGTGNTGELFF. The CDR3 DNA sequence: TGTGCCAGCAGCCTGGGGACAGGGAACACCGGGGAGCTGTTTTTT.

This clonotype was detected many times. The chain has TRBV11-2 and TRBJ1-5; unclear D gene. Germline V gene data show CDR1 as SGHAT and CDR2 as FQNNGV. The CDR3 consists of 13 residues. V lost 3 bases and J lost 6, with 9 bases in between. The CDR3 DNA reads TGTGCCAGCAGCTTCGAACTCGGTCAGCCCCAGCATTTT. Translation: CASSFELGQPQHF.

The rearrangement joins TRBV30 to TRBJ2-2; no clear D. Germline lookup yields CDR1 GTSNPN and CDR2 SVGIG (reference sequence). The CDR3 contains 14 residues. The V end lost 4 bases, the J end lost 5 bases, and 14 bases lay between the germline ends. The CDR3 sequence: CAWKAVLATGELFF. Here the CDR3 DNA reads TGTGCCTGGAAGGCGGTCCTGGCAACCGGGGAGCTGTTTTTT.

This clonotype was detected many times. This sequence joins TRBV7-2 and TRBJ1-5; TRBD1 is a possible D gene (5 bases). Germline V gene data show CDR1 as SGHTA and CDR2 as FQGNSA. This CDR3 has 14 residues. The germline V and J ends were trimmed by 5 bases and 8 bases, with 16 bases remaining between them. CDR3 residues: CASSLELGQKPQHF. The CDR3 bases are TGTGCCAGCAGCCTTGAACTGGGGCAGAAGCCCCAGCATTTT.

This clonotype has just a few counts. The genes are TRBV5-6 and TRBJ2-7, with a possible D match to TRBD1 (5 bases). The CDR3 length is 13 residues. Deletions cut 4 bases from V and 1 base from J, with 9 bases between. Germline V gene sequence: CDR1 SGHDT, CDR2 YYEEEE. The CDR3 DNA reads TGTGCCAGCAGCATAGGACATTCCTACGAGCAGTACTTC. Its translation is CASSIGHSYEQYF.

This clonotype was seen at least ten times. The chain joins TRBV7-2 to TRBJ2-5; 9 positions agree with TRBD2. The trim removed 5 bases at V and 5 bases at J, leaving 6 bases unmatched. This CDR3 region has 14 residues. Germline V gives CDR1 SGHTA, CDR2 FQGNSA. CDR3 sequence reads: CASSVSGSEETQYF. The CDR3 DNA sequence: TGTGCCAGCAGCGTTAGCGGGAGTGAGGAGACCCAGTACTTC.

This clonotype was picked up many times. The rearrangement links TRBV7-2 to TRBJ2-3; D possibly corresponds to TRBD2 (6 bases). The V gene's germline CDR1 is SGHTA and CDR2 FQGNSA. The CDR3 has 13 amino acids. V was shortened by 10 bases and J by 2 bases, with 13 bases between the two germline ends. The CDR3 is CATSGGNTDTQYF. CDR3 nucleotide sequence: TGTGCCACCAGTGGCGGGAACACAGATACGCAGTATTTT.

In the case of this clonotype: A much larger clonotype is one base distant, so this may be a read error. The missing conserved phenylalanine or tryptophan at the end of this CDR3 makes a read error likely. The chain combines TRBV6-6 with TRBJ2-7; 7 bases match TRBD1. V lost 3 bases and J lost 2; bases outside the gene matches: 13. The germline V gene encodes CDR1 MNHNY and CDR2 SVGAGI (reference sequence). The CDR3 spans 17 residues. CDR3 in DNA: TGTGCCAGCAGTTATGGTCAGTCGGACAGGCCAACCTACGAGCAGTACATC. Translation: CASSYGQSDRPTYEQYI.

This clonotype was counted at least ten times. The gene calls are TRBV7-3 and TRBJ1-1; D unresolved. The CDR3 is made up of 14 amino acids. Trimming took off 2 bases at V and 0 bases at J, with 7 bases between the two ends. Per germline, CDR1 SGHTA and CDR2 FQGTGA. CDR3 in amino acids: CASSLSVMNTEAFF. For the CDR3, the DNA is TGTGCCAGCAGCTTATCGGTTATGAACACTGAAGCTTTCTTT.

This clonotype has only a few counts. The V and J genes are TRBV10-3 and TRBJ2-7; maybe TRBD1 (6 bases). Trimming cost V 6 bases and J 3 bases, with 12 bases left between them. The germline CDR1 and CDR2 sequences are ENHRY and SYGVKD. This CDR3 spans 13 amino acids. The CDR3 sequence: CAIRTGTNYEQYF. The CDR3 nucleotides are TGTGCCATCAGGACCGGGACAAACTACGAGCAGTACTTC.

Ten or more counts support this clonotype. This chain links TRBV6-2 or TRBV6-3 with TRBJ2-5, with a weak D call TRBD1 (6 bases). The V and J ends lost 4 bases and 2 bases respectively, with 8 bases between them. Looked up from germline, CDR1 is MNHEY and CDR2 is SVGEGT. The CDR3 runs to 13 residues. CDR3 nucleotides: TGTGCCAGCAGTTGGGGGCCACAAGAGACCCAGTACTTC. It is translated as CASSWGPQETQYF.

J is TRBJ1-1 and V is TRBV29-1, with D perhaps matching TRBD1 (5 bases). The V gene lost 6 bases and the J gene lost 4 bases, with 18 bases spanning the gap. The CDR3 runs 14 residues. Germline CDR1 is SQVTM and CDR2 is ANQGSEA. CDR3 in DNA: TGCAGCGTCGGTCTTGGGGCTATCGGCACTGAAGCTTTCTTT. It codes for CSVGLGAIGTEAFF. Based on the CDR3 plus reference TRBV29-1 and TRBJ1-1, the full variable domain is SAVISQKPSRDICQRGTSLTIQCQVDSQVTMMFWYRQQPGQSLTLIATANQGSEATYESGFVIDKFPISRPNLTFSTLTVSNMSPEDSSIYLCSVGLGAIGTEAFFGQGTRLTVV.

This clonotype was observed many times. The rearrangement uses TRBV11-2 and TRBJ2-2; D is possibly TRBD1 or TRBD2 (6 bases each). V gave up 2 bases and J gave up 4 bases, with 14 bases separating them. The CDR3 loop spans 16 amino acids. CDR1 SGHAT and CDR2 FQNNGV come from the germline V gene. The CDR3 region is CASSLMGGPSTGELFF. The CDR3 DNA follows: TGTGCCAGCAGCTTAATGGGGGGCCCCAGCACCGGGGAGCTGTTTTTT.